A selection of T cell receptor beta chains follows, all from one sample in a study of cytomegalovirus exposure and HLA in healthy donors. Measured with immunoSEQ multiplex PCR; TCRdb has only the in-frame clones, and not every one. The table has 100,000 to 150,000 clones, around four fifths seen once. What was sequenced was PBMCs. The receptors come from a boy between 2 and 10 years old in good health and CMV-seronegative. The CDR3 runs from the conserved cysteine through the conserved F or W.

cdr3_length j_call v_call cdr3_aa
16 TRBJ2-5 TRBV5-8 CASSQGLAYNQETQYF
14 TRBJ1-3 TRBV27 CASSFSGSGNTIYF
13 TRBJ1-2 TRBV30 CAWSVQLPSGYTF
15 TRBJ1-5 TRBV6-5 CASSSRGHGNQPQHF
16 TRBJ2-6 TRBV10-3 CAISESTGAGANVLTF
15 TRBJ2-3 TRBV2 CASRGLAGVEDTQYF
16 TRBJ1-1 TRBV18 CASSTAGTGLNTEAFF
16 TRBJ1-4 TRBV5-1 CASSPEGFATNEKLFF
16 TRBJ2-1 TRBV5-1 CASSLGAVTLGDEQFF
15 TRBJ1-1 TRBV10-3 CAISESMQLNTEAFF
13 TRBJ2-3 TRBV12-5 CASGEQGADTQYF
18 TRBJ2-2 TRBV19 CASSIRQGKDFYTGELFF
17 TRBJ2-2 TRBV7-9 CASSSPLGVPNTGELFF
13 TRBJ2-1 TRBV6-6 CASSPGRYNEQFF
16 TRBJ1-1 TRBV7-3 CASSLSGALEGTEAFF
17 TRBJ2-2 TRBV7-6 CASSLAHGTGPTGELFF
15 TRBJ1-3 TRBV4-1 CASSHDGAGGNTIYF
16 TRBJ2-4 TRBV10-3 CAISESGDLAKNIQYF
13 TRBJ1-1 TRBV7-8 CASSPTGAAEAFF
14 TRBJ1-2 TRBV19 CASSPRDSPRGYTF
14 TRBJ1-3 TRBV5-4 CASSPGGSGNTIYF
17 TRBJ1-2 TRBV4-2 CASSQTPQGMGWYGYTF
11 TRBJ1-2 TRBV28 CASWTLGGYTF
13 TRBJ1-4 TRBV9 CASSPRTNEKLFF
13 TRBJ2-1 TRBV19 CASSTTDYNEQFF
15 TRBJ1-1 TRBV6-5 CASSYSMGGNTEAFF
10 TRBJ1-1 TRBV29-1 CSAKNTEAFF
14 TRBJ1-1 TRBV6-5 CASRHRGGDTEAFF
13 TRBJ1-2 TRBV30 CAWSPLEVRGYTF
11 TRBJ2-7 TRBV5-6 CASSFRDEQYF
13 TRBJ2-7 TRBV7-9 CASSPAGIYEQYF
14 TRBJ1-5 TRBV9 CASSVGTDNQPQHF
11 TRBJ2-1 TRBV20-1 CSANQYNEQFF
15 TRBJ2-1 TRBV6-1 CASSGETGGYNEQFF
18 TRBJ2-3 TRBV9 CASSASGRALSGTDTQYF
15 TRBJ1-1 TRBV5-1 CASSLFEGGKTEAFF
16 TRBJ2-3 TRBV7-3 CASSLRGAGSTDTQYF
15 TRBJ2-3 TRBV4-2 CASSQEEGVSDTQYF
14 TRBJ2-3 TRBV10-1 CASSESGLTDTQYF
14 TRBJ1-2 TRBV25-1 CASKPSGDTSGYTF
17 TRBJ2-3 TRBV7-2 CASSLRMERGTVDTQYF
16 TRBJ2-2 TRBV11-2 CASSFGRGPGAGELFF
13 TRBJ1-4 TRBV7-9 CASSLEQAEKLFF
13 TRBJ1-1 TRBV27 CASSHRGNTEAFF
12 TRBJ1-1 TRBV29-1 CSVYRAGTEAFF
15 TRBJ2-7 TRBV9 CASSVGGQGAYEQYF
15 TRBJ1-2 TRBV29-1 CSVVDRGLNNYGYTF
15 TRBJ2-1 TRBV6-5 CASWRTSVTYNEQFF